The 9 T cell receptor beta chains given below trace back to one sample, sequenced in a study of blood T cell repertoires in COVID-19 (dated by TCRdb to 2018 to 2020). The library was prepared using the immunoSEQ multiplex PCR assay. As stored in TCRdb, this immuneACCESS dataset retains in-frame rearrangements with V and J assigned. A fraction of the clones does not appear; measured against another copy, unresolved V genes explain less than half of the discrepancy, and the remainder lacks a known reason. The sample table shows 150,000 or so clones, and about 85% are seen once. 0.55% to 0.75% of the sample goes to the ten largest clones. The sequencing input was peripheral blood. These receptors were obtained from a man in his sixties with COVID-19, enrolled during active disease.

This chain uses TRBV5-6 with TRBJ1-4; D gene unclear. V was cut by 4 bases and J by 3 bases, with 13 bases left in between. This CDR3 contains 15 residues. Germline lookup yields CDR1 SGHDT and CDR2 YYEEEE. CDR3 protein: CASSRPGWANEKLFF. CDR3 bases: TGTGCCAGCAGCCGTCCGGGGTGGGCTAATGAAAAACTGTTTTTT. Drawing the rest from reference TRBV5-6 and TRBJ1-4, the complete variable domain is DAGVTQSPTHLIKTRGQQVTLRCSPKSGHDTVSWYQQALGQGPQFIFQYYEEEERQRGNFPDRFSGHQFPNYSSELNVNALLLGDSALYLCASSRPGWANEKLFFGSGTQLSVL.

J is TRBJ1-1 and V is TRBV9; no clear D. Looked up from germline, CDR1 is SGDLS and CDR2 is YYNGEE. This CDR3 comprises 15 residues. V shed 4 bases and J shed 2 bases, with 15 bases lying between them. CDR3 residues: CASSTDSVSNTEAFF. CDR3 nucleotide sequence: TGTGCCAGCAGCACCGACTCCGTCTCAAACACTGAAGCTTTCTTT. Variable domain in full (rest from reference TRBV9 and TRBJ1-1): DSGVTQTPKHLITATGQRVTLRCSPRSGDLSVYWYQQSLDQGLQFLIQYYNGEERAKGNILERFSAQQFPDLHSELNLSSLELGDSALYFCASSTDSVSNTEAFFGQGTRLTVV.

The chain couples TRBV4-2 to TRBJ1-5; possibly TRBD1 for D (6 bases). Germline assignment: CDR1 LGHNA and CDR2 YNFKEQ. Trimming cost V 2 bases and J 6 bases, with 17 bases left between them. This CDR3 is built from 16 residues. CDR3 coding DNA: TGTGCCAGCAGCCAAACGTTTTCAGGGGTCGGTCAGCCCCAGCATTTT. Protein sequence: CASSQTFSGVGQPQHF.

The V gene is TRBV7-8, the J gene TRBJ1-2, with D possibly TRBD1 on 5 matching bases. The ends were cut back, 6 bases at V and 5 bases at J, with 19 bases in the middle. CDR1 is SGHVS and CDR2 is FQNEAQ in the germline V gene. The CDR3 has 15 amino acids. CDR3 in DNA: TGTGCCAGCAGTCGCCTGGGGGGAGGCGAATATGGCTACACCTTC. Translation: CASSRLGGGEYGYTF.

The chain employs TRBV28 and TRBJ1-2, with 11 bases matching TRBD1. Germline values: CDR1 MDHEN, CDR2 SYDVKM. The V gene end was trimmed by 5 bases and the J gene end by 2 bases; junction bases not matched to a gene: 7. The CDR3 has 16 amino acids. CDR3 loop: CASSTGTGGLNYGYTF. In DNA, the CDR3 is TGTGCCAGCAGTACCGGGACAGGGGGTCTAAACTATGGCTACACCTTC.

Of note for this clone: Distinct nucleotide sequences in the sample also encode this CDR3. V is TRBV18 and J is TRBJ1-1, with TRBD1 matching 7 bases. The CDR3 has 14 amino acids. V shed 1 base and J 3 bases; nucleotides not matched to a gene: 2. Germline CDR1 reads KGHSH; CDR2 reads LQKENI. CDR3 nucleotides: TGTGCCAGCTCACCACAGGGGGCTGACACTGAAGCTTTCTTT. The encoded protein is CASSPQGADTEAFF.

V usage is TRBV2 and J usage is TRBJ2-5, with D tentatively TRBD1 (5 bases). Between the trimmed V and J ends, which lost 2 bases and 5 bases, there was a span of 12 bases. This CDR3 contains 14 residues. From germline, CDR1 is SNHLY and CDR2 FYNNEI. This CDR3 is CASSERSGSETQYF. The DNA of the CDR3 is TGTGCCAGCAGTGAACGGTCAGGGTCCGAGACCCAGTACTTC.

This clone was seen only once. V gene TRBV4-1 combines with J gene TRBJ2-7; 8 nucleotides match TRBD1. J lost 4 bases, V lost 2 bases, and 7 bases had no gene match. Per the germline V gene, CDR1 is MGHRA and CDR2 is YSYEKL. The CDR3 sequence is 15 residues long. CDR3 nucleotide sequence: TGCGCCAGCAGCCAAATAGCAGGGGGCATATACGAGCAGTACTTC. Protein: CASSQIAGGIYEQYF.

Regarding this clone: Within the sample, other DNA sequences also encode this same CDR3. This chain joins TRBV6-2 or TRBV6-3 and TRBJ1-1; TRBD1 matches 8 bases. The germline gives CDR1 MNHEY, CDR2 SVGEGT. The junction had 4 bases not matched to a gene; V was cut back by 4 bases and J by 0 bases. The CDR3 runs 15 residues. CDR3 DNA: TGTGCCAGCAGTTTCAGGGGGCTCATGAACACTGAAGCTTTCTTT. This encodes CASSFRGLMNTEAFF.